This note documents a single T cell receptor beta chain sequence. The data were produced by immunoSEQ multiplex PCR, yet TCRdb's version contains in-frame clones alone and is incomplete. The sample has about 88,000 clones; less than 90% are singletons. CDR3 length: 15 residues. Germline V gene lookup returns CDR1 SGHTS and CDR2 YDEGEE. The V end lost 0 bases, the J end lost 2 bases, and 9 bases lay between the germline ends. The data stem from a study of cytomegalovirus exposure and HLA in healthy donors. V and J are TRBV5-8 and TRBJ2-1; D is possibly TRBD1 (5 bases). This clonotype originated in a woman aged 18-29 years in good health and CMV-seropositive. The sequencing sample was made of PBMCs. The CDR3 bases are TGTGCCAGCAGCTTGGACAGGTCTACCTACAATGAGCAGTTCTTC. Its protein product is CASSLDRSTYNEQFF. Full variable domain (remainder filled in from reference TRBV5-8 and TRBJ2-1): EAGVTQSPTHLIKTRGQQATLRCSPISGHTSVYWYQQALGLGLQFLLWYDEGEERNRGNFPPRFSGRQFPNYSSELNVNALELEDSALYLCASSLDRSTYNEQFFGPGTRLTVL.